This T cell receptor (beta chain) was identified in a study of blood T cells in healthy people across ages. With a J-beta primer mix and a sample-barcoded 5' primer, a second PCR ran about 7 to 11 cycles. TCRdb processed the 5' RACE reads anew with MiXCR; each CDR3 protein has one entry. The sample comprises about 750,000 distinct CDR3 sequences, roughly 50% of which are singletons, and roughly two fifths rests with the top ten. Peripheral blood, about 10 milliliters per donor, was collected. The CDR3 is made up of 15 amino acids. The V end was cut by 0 bases, the J end by 0 bases, with 11 bases between. Germline values: CDR1 DFQATT, CDR2 SNEGSKA (reference sequence).

This rearrangement joins TRBV20-1 to TRBJ1-2; D ambiguous. The source is an elderly man in good health. Material: blood. CDR3 sequence: CSARDMDGSNYGYTF. Written as DNA, the CDR3 is TGCAGTGCTAGAGACATGGACGGGTCTAACTATGGCTACACCTTC.